This T cell receptor (beta chain) was obtained from a study of blood T cell repertoires in COVID-19. CDR1 and CDR2 from the germline V gene are LNHDA and SQIVND (reference sequence). The V and J ends lost 4 bases and 1 base respectively, with 17 bases between them. The CDR3 spans 16 residues. Source study methods: Reference gene primer amplification gave nucleated cell count estimates. Profiling relied on immunoSEQ multiplex PCR, and the TCRdb table lists in-frame clones only, not all of them. Clone size and V and J calls were adopted from that table, with D and trimming inferred from the DNA. The sample records more than 140,000 clones, around 83% being singletons.

This TCR derives from a woman between 45 and 60 years old in a cohort sampled during active or convalescent COVID-19. The sample taken for sequencing was peripheral blood. The chain combines TRBV19 with TRBJ2-7; D not resolved. The CDR3 protein is CASSKWMATTSYEQYF. The CDR3 region has the DNA TGTGCCAGTAGTAAGTGGATGGCAACTACGTCCTACGAGCAGTACTTC.